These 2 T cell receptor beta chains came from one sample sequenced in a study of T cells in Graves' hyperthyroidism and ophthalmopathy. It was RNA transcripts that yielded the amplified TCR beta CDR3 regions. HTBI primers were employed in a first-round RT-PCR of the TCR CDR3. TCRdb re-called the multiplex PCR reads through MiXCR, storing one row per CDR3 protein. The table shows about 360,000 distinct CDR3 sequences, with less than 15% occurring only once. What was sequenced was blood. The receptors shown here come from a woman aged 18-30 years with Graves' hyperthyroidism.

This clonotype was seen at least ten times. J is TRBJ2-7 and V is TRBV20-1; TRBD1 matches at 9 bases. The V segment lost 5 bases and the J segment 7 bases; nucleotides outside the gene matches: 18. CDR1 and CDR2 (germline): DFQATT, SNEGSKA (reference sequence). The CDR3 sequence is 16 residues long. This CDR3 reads CSARPRTGERVKEQYF. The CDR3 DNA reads TGCAGTGCTCGACCCCGGACAGGGGAAAGGGTTAAGGAGCAGTACTTC.

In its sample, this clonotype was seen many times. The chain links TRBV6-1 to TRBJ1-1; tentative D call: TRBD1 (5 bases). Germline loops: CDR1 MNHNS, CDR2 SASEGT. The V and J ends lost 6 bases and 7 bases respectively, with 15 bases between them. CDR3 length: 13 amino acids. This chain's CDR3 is CASRDGGLGEAFF. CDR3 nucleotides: TGTGCCAGCAGGGACGGGGGACTGGGTGAAGCTTTCTTT.